One sample yielded the 9 T cell receptor beta chains listed below, sequenced in a study of identical twins. TCRdb re-called the 5' RACE reads through MiXCR, storing one row per CDR3 protein. The profile shows approximately 700,000 distinct CDR3 sequences, around a sixth of them singletons. Another study also made use of these data, one on T cells expressing NK-cell markers.

The specimen was PBMCs. The receptors stem from a woman younger than 30 in good health.

In its sample, this clonotype was seen a few times. The CDR3 sequence: CATRETTRGYTF. As DNA, the CDR3 is TGTGCCACCAGGGAGACAACGAGAGGCTACACCTTC. The rearrangement joins TRBV10-3 to TRBJ1-2, with a weak D call TRBD1 (5 bases). The V end lost 10 bases, the J end lost 8 bases, and 17 bases lay between the germline ends. CDR1 is ENHRY, CDR2 SYGVKD, per germline. The CDR3 totals 12 residues.

The CDR3 sequence: CSASNSEAFF. CDR3 in DNA: TGCAGCGCATCGAATTCTGAAGCTTTCTTT. The chain carries TRBV29-1 and TRBJ1-1; no firm D call. Per the germline V gene, CDR1 is SQVTM and CDR2 is ANQGSEA. The CDR3 spans 10 residues. V lost 7 bases to trimming and J lost 6 bases, with 9 bases between them.

This clonotype was observed a handful of times. The gene calls are TRBV5-1 and TRBJ2-7; unclear D gene. CDR1 is SGHRS, CDR2 YFSETQ, per germline. The V end lost 0 bases, the J end lost 7 bases, and 14 bases lay between the germline ends. The CDR3 runs 14 residues. The CDR3: CASSLGASREEQYF. The CDR3 coding sequence is TGCGCCAGCAGCTTGGGGGCCAGTCGTGAGGAGCAGTACTTC. Full variable domain (outside the CDR3, taken from reference TRBV5-1 and TRBJ2-7): KAGVTQTPRYLIKTRGQQVTLSCSPISGHRSVSWYQQTPGQGLQFLFEYFSETQRNKGNFPGRFSGRQFSNSRSEMNVSTLELGDSALYLCASSLGASREEQYFGPGTRLTVT.

This clonotype occurred a few times. V usage is TRBV5-1 and J usage is TRBJ2-3; weak D call: TRBD1 (6 bases). Trimming cost V 6 bases and J 4 bases, with 15 bases left between them. This CDR3 contains 14 residues. Germline V gives CDR1 SGHRS, CDR2 YFSETQ. The CDR3 reads CASTETGRPDTQYF. CDR3 nucleotides: TGCGCCAGCACCGAAACAGGGCGCCCAGATACGCAGTATTTT. The variable domain in full, with the rest retrieved from reference TRBV5-1 and TRBJ2-3, is KAGVTQTPRYLIKTRGQQVTLSCSPISGHRSVSWYQQTPGQGLQFLFEYFSETQRNKGNFPGRFSGRQFSNSRSEMNVSTLELGDSALYLCASTETGRPDTQYFGPGTRLTVL.

The chain joins TRBV6-5 to TRBJ1-5; 9 bases line up with TRBD1. The CDR3 contains 16 residues. J lost 5 bases, V lost 2 bases, and 7 bases had no gene match. The germline CDR1 and CDR2 sequences are MNHEY and SVGAGI. The CDR3 loop is CASSYRSGQGDQPQHF. As DNA, the CDR3 is TGTGCCAGCAGTTACCGATCGGGACAGGGAGATCAGCCCCAGCATTTT.

The CDR3 nucleotides are TGTGCCAGCAGTGACTTGGGGGACGTAAAATGCTATGGCTACACCTTC. This codes for CASSDLGDVKCYGYTF. The chain employs TRBV6-4 and TRBJ1-2; weak D call: TRBD1 (5 bases). V gave up 1 base and J gave up 4 bases, with 16 bases separating them. The CDR3 has 16 residues. The germline V gene has CDR1 MRHNA and CDR2 SNTAGT.

The V call is TRBV9, the J call TRBJ2-6; 7 nucleotides line up with TRBD1. This CDR3 spans 16 amino acids. CDR1 SGDLS and CDR2 YYNGEE come from the germline V gene. V lost 4 bases, J lost 1 base, and 5 bases stayed unmatched. The CDR3 protein is CASSSGTASGANVLTF. The CDR3 DNA reads TGTGCCAGCAGCTCCGGGACAGCTTCTGGGGCCAACGTCCTGACTTTC.

The chain recombines TRBV7-9 with TRBJ2-7; TRBD2 agrees at 9 bases. The V gene's germline CDR1 is SEHNR and CDR2 FQNEAQ (reference sequence). Trimming took 5 bases from V and 5 from J; bases not matched to a gene: 10. CDR3 length equals 15 residues. The CDR3 bases are TGTGCCAGCAGCCCTTTGAGACCTAGCGGGAACGAGCAGTACTTC. It translates to CASSPLRPSGNEQYF.

This clonotype was detected only a few times. The rearrangement links TRBV20-1 to TRBJ2-7; D might be TRBD2 (6 bases). CDR1 and CDR2 (germline): DFQATT, SNEGSKA (reference sequence). The CDR3 runs to 17 residues. Trimming removed 1 base from V and 0 bases from J, with 19 bases in between. Here the CDR3 reads CSARAILERGFSYEQYF. The CDR3 DNA sequence: TGCAGTGCTAGAGCCATACTAGAACGGGGGTTCTCCTACGAGCAGTACTTC.